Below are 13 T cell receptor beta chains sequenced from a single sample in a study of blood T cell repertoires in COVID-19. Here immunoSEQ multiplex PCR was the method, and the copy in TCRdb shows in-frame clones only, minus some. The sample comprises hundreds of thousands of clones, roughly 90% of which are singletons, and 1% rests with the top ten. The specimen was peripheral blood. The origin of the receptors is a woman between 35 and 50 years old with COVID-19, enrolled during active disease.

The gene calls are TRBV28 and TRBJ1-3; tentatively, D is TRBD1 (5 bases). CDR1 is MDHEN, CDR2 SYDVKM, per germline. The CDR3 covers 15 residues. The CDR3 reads CAYGPSGGSGNTIYF. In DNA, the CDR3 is TGTGCTTATGGTCCGTCGGGGGGCTCTGGAAACACCATATATTTT.

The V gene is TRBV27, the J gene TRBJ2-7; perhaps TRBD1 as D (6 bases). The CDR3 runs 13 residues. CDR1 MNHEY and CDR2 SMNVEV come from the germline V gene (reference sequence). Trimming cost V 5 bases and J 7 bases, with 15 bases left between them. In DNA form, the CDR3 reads TGTGCCAGCAGTACAGGGACCCTTCGAGAGCAGTACTTC. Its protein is CASSTGTLREQYF.

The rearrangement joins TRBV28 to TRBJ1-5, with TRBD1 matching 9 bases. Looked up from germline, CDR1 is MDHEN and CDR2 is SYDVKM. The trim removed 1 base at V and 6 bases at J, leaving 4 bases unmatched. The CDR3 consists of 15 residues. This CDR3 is CASSLLTGGAQPQHF. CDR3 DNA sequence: TGTGCCAGCAGTTTATTGACAGGGGGGGCTCAGCCCCAGCATTTT.

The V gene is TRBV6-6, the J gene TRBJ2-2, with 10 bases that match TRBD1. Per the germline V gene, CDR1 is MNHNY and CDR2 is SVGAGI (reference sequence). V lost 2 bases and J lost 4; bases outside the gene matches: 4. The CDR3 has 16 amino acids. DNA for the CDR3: TGTGCCAGCAGTTACAAGGGACAGGGGATCACCGGGGAGCTGTTTTTT. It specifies CASSYKGQGITGELFF.

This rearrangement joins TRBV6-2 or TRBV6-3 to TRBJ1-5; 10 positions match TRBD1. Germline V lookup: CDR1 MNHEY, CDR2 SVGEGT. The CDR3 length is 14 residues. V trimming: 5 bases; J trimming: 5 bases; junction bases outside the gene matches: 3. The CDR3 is CASSDRGHDQPQHF. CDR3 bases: TGTGCCAGCAGTGACAGGGGGCATGATCAGCCCCAGCATTTT.

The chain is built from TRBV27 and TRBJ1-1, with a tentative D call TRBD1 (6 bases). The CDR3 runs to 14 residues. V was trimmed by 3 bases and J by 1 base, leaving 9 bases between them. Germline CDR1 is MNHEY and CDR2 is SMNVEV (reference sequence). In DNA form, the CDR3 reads TGTGCCAGCAGTTTCAGGGGTGGGAACACTGAAGCTTTCTTT. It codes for CASSFRGGNTEAFF.

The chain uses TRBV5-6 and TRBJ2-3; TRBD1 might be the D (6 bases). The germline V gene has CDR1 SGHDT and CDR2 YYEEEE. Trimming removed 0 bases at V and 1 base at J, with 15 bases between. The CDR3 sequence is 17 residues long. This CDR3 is CASSLDLSAGGTDTQYF. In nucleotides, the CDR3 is TGTGCCAGCAGCTTGGATCTATCGGCAGGGGGCACAGATACGCAGTATTTT.

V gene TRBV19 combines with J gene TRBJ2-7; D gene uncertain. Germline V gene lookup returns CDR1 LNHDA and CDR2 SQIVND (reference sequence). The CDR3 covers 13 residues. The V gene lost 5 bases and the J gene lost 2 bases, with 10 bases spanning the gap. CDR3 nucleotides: TGTGCCAGTAGTGAGCGTCGGACCTACGAGCAGTACTTC. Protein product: CASSERRTYEQYF.

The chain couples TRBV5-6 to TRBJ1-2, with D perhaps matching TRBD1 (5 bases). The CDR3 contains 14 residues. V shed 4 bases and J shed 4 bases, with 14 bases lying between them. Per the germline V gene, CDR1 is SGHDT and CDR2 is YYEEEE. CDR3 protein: CASSVLQASYGYTF. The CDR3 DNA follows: TGTGCCAGCAGCGTCTTACAGGCCAGCTATGGCTACACCTTC.

The CDR3 loop reads CAWSSRGRGSLHF. Here the CDR3 DNA reads TGTGCCTGGAGTTCCCGAGGTCGGGGATCCCTCCACTTT. V gene TRBV30 combines with J gene TRBJ1-6, with no clear D. Germline V gene lookup returns CDR1 GTSNPN and CDR2 SVGIG (reference sequence). V shed 2 bases and J shed 14 bases, with 16 bases lying between them. There are 13 residues in the CDR3. The variable domain in full, completed from reference TRBV30 and TRBJ1-6, reads SQTIHQWPATLVQPVGSPLSLECTVEGTSNPNLYWYRQAAGRGLQLLFYSVGIGQISSEVPQNLSASRPQDRQFILSSKKLLLSDSGFYLCAWSSRGRGSLHFGNGTRLTVT.

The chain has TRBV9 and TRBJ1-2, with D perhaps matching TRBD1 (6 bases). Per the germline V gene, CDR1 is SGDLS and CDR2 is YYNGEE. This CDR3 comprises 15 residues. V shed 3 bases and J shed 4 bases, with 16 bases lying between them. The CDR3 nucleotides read TGTGCCAGCAGCGCCGGGACACCAAGGAGCTATGGCTACACCTTC. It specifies CASSAGTPRSYGYTF.

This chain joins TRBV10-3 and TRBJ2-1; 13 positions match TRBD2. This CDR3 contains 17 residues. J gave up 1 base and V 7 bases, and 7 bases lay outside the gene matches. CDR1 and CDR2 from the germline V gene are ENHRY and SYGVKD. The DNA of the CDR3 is TGTGCCATCATCCCGACTAGCGGGAGGACGTCCTACAATGAGCAGTTCTTC. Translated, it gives CAIIPTSGRTSYNEQFF.

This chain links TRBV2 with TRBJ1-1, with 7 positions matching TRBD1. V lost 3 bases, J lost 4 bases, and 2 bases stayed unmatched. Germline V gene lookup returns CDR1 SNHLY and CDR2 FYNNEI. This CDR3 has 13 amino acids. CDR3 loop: CASSDRGVTEAFF. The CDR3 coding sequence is TGTGCCAGCAGTGACAGGGGGGTCACTGAAGCTTTCTTT.